This T cell receptor beta chain derives from a study of CD8+CD57+ T cells in acquired aplastic anemia. The CDR3 is made up of 14 amino acids. V gave up 6 bases and J gave up 0 bases; unmatched junction bases: 4. This clonotype was recorded at least ten times. The patients chosen for sequencing had shown expansion of CD8+CD57+ cells (detected by flow cytometry). Every one of the patients had aplastic anemia (severe, acquired). At the time of blood sampling, patients had not yet received any therapy. The use of genomic DNA as template underpinned the TCR beta VDJ and CDR3 profiling. TCRdb independently ran MiXCR on the reads; one entry per CDR3 protein. The sample lists around 170,000 distinct CDR3 sequences, approximately 48% occurring once.

The chain joins TRBV12-3 or TRBV12-4 to TRBJ1-1, with TRBD1 matching 7 bases. Sequencing was done on a sample of sorted CD4+, CD8+, or CD8+CD57+ T cells (not recorded which) from PBMCs. This clonotype was sampled from a human donor with aplastic anemia. In DNA form, the CDR3 reads TGTGCCAGCAGGGGGACAGCCATGAACACTGAAGCTTTCTTT. Translated, it gives CASRGTAMNTEAFF.